This T cell receptor (beta chain) comes out of a study of immune evolution from preneoplasia to lung adenocarcinoma (dated by TCRdb to the early 2020s). A note on the overall study: HLA loss of heterozygosity was observed in roughly 6.8%, 16% and 36% of AIS, MIA and ADC lesions, respectively, and was not observed in any AAH lesions. The study combined immune gene expression, TCR sequencing and multiplex immunofluorescence to profile immune contexture across lung adenocarcinoma precursors and invasive adenocarcinoma. Resected precursor lesions (AAH, AIS, MIA) and invasive adenocarcinomas were compared against paired morphologically normal lung tissue. Sample size was based on specimen availability rather than a prior power calculation. The immune data were integrated with whole exome sequencing and methylation data from the same cohort of nodules. The overall cohort was made up of more than 40 patients with pulmonary nodules who had surgical resection. A total of 40 to 60 patients contributed TCR sequencing data. It was reported in the study that 85 to 120 samples were used for TCR sequencing. Class I HLA alleles were inferred from exome data with POLYSOLVER, and allele-specific HLA loss was detected with LOHHLA.

Patients underwent resection in Japan or China between about 2014 and 2017. The histologic diagnosis of each case was independently confirmed on H&E slides by two lung cancer pathologists. For nucleic acid extraction, premalignant or tumor cells were enriched by macro-dissection following pathologic assessment. FFPE tissue was used for DNA isolation with the AllPrep DNA/RNA FFPE Kit. TCR beta CDR3 regions were sequenced from DNA using the immunoSEQ hsTCRbeta Kit. In the paper's pipeline: TCR sequencing data were analysed with the ImmunoSEQ Analyzer. T cell clonality was defined as 1 minus Pielou's evenness, as computed on productive rearrangements. T cell diversity was measured with the inverse Simpson index on productive templates. T cell density was expressed as TCR beta template counts normalized to usable DNA, with usable DNA estimated by amplifying and sequencing housekeeping genes. Two-sided Kruskal-Wallis tests were used to compare TCR metrics between histologic stages. The table was pulled from immuneACCESS by TCRdb, which kept in-frame rearrangements only. Such tables lose some clones; where checked, under half of the loss comes from unresolved V genes, and the rest has no known cause. That table is the source of V, J and clone size, and D and trimming were worked out from the DNA. Here the sample has approximately 14,000 clones; roughly four fifths occur a single time. Of the sample, just under 3% is held by the ten largest clones.

As for this clone: Its antigen specificity is not known. Per-base qualities were not stored, and no clone one base away is much larger.

Based on the germline V gene (reference sequence), the CDR1 and CDR2 sequences are GTSNPN and SVGIG. The CDR3 sequence holds 15 residues, the cysteine and phenylalanine included. The only DNA kept is the CDR3, 45 bases in frame from the first base. Trimming takes 3 bases off V and 1 base off J; junction bases not matched to a gene: 8. What the study reported, not specific to this receptor: Because all patients came from Japan and China, whether the findings apply to Western populations was uncertain. Normal lung showed the highest clonality, whereas later-stage lesions appeared to have higher T cell density and diversity but lower clonality. Normal lung had the highest top T cell clone frequencies, which appeared to decline progressively from AAH through AIS, MIA and invasive adenocarcinoma. T cell clonality was highest in KRAS-mutant nodules compared with EGFR-mutant or double wild-type lesions. The findings rested on association rather than direct causation, and larger cohorts with long-term follow-up and longitudinal biopsies were considered necessary.

The receptor was isolated from a person aged 60-79 years with lung adenocarcinoma. The sequenced sample consisted of FFPE minimally invasive lung adenocarcinoma tissue. The sample's cell subset or site, from its label and the paper: micro-invasive lung adenocarcinoma (MIA). This sequence uses TRBV30 and TRBJ2-5; 7 bases in between match TRBD2. CDR3 protein: CAWSRLAEPQETQYF. The DNA sequence reads TGTGCCTGGAGCCGGCTAGCGGAACCCCAAGAGACCCAGTACTTC.